A selection of T cell receptor beta chains follows, all from one sample in a study of shared clonotypes between healthy human individuals. Clones were read by immunoSEQ multiplex PCR, and TCRdb kept only the in-frame ones, dropping some. The repertoire holds around 500,000 clones, with around 85% as singletons. The specimen sequenced was PBMCs. These receptors all come from a woman aged 40 to 50 in good health. Some clones in this sample may be carry-over from other donors' samples. Each CDR3 is given with its conserved first and last residue. A D gene is named only where the DNA matches it firmly. The size entry is marked missing in some rows and otherwise reads once, few, many or a size class.

.	TRBV7-9	TRBJ2-7	.	CASSLAPADEQYF	TGTGCCAGCAGCTTAGCTCCAGCAGACGAGCAGTACTTC
few	TRBV29-1	TRBJ2-1	TRBD2	CSVGSGLEQFF	TGCAGCGTGGGTAGCGGGCTTGAGCAGTTCTTC
.	TRBV7-2	TRBJ2-5	TRBD2	CASSLVRGGETQYF	TGTGCCAGCAGCTTAGTTCGCGGGGGGGAGACCCAGTACTTC
.	TRBV5-4	TRBJ2-6	TRBD1	CASSSDRVTGANVLTF	TGTGCCAGCAGCTCGGACAGGGTCACTGGGGCCAACGTCCTGACTTTC
.	TRBV28	TRBJ1-1	.	CASSLRIGEAFF	TGTGCCAGCAGTCTGCGGATTGGTGAAGCTTTCTTT
.	TRBV28	TRBJ1-4	.	CASGSPRAGDNEKLFF	TGTGCCAGCGGCTCCCCCCGGGCAGGGGATAATGAAAAACTGTTTTTT
.	TRBV19	TRBJ1-2	.	CASSIDEYYGYTF	TGTGCCAGTAGTATAGATGAGTACTATGGCTACACCTTC
.	TRBV5-1	TRBJ2-5	TRBD2	CASSFVGTSGGGQYF	TGCGCCAGCAGCTTTGTCGGGACTAGCGGCGGTGGCCAGTACTTC
.	TRBV19	TRBJ2-7	TRBD2	CASSRVAGAYEQYF	TGTGCCAGTAGTAGGGTAGCGGGAGCCTACGAGCAGTACTTC
.	TRBV5-1	TRBJ1-1	.	CASSPSAGAANTEAFF	TGCGCCAGCAGCCCGTCAGCAGGGGCCGCGAACACTGAAGCTTTCTTT
.	TRBV7-2	TRBJ1-5	.	CASSSPPGGSNQPQHF	TGTGCCAGCAGCTCACCTCCGGGGGGAAGCAATCAGCCCCAGCATTTT
.	TRBV28	TRBJ2-3	TRBD2	CASSRLAGATDTQYF	TGTGCCAGCAGCCGACTAGCGGGGGCCACAGATACGCAGTATTTT
.	TRBV27	TRBJ1-5	.	CATQSPSHQTGDNSNQPQHF	TGTGCCACGCAGTCCCCCTCCCACCAGACAGGAGACAATAGCAATCAGCCCCAGCATTTT